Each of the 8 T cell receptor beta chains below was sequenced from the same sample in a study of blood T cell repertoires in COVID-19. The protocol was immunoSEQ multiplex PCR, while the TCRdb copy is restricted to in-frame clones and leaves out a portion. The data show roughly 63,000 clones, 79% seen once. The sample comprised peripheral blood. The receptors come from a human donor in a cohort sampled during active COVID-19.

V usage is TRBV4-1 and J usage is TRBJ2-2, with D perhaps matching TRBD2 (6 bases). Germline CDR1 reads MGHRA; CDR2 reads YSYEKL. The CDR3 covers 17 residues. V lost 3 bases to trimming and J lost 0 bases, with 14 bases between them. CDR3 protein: CASSQGKGLANTGELFF. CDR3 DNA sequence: TGCGCCAGCAGCCAGGGGAAGGGACTTGCGAACACCGGGGAGCTGTTTTTT.

The CDR3 sequence: CASSLRRGRGTDTQYF. As DNA, the CDR3 is TGTGCCAGCAGCTTAAGGCGCGGGAGAGGCACAGATACGCAGTATTTT. This rearrangement joins TRBV14 to TRBJ2-3; 7 nucleotides align to TRBD2. Germline V gives CDR1 SGHDN, CDR2 FVKESK. The CDR3 contains 16 residues. Unmatched junction bases numbered 9, after V lost 5 bases and J lost 1 base.

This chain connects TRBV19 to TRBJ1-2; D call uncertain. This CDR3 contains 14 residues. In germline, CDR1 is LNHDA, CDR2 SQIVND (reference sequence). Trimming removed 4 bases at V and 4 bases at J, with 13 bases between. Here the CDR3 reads CASSTLGSLYGYTF. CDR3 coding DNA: TGTGCCAGTAGTACCCTCGGGAGCCTCTATGGCTACACCTTC.

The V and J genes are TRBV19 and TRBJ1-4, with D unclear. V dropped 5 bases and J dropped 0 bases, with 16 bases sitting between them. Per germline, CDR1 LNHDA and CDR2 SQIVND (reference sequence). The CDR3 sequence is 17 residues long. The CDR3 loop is CASSDRYNSATNEKLFF. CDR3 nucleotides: TGTGCCAGTAGTGATCGATATAACAGTGCAACTAATGAAAAACTGTTTTTT.

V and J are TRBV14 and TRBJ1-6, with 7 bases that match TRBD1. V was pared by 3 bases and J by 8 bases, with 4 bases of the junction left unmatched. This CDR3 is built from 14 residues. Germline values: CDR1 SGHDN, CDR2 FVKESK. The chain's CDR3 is CASSQYTGDSPLHF. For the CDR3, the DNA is TGTGCCAGCAGCCAGTACACAGGGGATTCACCCCTCCACTTT.

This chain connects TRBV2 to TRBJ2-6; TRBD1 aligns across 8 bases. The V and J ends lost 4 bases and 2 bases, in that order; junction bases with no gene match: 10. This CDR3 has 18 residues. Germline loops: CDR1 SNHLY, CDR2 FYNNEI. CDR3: CASSGTGNSGAGANVLTF. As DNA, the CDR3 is TGTGCCAGCAGTGGGACAGGGAACTCCGGGGCTGGGGCCAACGTCCTGACTTTC.

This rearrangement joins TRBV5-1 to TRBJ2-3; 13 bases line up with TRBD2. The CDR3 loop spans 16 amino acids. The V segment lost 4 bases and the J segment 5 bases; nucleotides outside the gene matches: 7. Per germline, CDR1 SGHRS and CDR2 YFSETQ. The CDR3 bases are TGCGCCAGCAGCCGCGGACTAGCGGGAGTAATAGATACGCAGTATTTT. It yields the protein CASSRGLAGVIDTQYF.

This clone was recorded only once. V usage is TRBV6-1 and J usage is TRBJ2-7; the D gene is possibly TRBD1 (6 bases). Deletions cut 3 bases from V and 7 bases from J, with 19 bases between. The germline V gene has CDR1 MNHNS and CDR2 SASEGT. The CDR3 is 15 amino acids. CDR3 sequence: CASSDAGTPNREQYF. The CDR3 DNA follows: TGTGCCAGCAGTGACGCCGGGACACCCAATAGGGAGCAGTACTTC.